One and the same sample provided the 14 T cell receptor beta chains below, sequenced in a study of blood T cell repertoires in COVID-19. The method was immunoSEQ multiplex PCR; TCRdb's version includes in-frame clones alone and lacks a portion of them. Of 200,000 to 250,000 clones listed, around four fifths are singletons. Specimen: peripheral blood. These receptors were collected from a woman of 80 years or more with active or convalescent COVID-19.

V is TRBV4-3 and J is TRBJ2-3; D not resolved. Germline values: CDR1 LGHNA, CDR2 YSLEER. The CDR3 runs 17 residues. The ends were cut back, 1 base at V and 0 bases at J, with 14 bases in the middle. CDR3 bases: TGCGCCAGCAGCCAAGGAGACTGGTTCAGCAGCACAGATACGCAGTATTTT. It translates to CASSQGDWFSSTDTQYF.

CDR3 protein: CASSPQGKGYTF. The CDR3 DNA reads TGTGCCAGCAGTCCCCAGGGAAAGGGCTACACCTTC. The chain links TRBV6-2 or TRBV6-3 to TRBJ1-2; D is possibly TRBD1 (5 bases). Germline CDR1 reads MNHEY; CDR2 reads SVGEGT. CDR3 length equals 12 residues. The V end lost 5 bases, the J end lost 8 bases, and 12 bases lay between the germline ends.

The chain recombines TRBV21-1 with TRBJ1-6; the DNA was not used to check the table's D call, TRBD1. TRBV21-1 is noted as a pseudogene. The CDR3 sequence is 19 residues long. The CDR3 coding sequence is TGTGCCAGCAGCAAAGCGATGACAGGGCGTTGGTCCTATAATTCACCCCTCCACTTT. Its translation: CASSKAMTGRWSYNSPLHF.

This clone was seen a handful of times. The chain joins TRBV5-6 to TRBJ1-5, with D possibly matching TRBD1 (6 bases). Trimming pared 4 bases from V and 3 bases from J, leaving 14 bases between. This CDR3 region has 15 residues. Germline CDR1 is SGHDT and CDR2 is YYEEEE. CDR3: CASSPSDRNNQPQHF. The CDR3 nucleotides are TGTGCCAGCAGCCCTTCGGACAGAAACAATCAGCCCCAGCATTTT.

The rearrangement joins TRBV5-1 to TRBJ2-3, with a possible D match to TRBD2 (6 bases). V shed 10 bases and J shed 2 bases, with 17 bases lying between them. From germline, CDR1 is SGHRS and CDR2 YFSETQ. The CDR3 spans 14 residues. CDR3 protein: CAGSLRGDTDTQYF. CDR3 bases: TGCGCCGGTTCGTTGCGGGGAGACACAGATACGCAGTATTTT. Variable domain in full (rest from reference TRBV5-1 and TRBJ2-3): KAGVTQTPRYLIKTRGQQVTLSCSPISGHRSVSWYQQTPGQGLQFLFEYFSETQRNKGNFPGRFSGRQFSNSRSEMNVSTLELGDSALYLCAGSLRGDTDTQYFGPGTRLTVL.

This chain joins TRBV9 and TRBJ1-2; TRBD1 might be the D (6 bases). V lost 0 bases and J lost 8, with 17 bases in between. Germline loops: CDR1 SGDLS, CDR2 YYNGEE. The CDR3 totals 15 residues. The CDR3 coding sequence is TGTGCCAGCAGCGTAGCAAGTTACAGGGTCGGCGGCTACACCTTC. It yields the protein CASSVASYRVGGYTF.

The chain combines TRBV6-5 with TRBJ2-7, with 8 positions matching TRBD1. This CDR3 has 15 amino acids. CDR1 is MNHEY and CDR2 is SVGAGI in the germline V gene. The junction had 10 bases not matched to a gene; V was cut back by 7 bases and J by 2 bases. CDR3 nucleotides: TGTGCCAGCAAAAATTGGCAGGGGGCCACCTACGAGCAGTACTTC. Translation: CASKNWQGATYEQYF.

CDR3 sequence (DNA): TGTGCCAGCAGCTTGGCGGGGATAGATGAGCAGTTCTTC. Translating it yields CASSLAGIDEQFF. The chain uses TRBV5-4 and TRBJ2-1, with D perhaps matching TRBD2 (5 bases). The CDR3 is 13 amino acids. Looked up from germline, CDR1 is SGHNT and CDR2 is YYREEE (reference sequence). Deletions cut 0 bases from V and 8 bases from J, with 9 bases between.

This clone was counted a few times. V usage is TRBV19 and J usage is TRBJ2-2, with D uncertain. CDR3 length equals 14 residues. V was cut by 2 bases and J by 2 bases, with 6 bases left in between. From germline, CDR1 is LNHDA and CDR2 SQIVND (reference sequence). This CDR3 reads CASSIWQNTGELFF. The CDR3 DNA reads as TGTGCCAGTAGTATATGGCAAAACACCGGGGAGCTGTTTTTT.

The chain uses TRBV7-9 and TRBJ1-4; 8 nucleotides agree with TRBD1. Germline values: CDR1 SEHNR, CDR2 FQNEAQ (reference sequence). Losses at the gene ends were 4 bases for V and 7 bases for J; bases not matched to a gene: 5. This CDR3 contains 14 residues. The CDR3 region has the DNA TGTGCCAGCAGCTCTCGACAGGGGTCTGAAAAACTGTTTTTT. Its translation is CASSSRQGSEKLFF.

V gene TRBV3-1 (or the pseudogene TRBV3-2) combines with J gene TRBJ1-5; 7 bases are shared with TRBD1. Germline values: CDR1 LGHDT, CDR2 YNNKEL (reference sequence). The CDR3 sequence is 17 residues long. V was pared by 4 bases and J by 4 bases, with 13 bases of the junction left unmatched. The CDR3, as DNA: TGTGCCAGCAGCCCCGTTAACCGGGGACAGCTTAATCAGCCCCAGCATTTT. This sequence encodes CASSPVNRGQLNQPQHF.

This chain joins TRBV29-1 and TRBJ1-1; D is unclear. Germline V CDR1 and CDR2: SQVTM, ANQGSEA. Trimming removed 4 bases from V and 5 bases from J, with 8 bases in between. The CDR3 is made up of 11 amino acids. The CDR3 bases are TGCAGCGTTGTCTCGGGGACTGAAGCTTTCTTT. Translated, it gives CSVVSGTEAFF.

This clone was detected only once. The CDR3 is CASSFFRGTEAFF. DNA for the CDR3: TGTGCCAGCAGTTTCTTCCGGGGAACTGAAGCTTTCTTT. The chain recombines TRBV6-2 or TRBV6-3 with TRBJ1-1, with D unresolved. The CDR3 is made up of 13 amino acids. The germline gives CDR1 MNHEY, CDR2 SVGEGT. Between the trimmed V and J ends, which lost 4 bases and 5 bases, there was a span of 11 bases.

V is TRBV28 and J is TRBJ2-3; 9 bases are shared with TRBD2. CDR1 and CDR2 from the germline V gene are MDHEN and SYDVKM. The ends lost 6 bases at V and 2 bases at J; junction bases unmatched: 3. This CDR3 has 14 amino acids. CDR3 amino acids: CASSSGGTTDTQYF. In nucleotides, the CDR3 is TGTGCCAGCAGCAGCGGGGGGACCACAGATACGCAGTATTTT.